Each of the 31 T cell receptor beta chains below was sequenced from the same sample in a study of CD8+CD57+ T cells in acquired aplastic anemia. The study profiled TCR beta VDJ and CDR3 using genomic DNA as template. One entry per CDR3 protein results from TCRdb running MiXCR on the reads. The sample has 35,000 to 45,000 distinct CDR3 sequences, roughly two thirds seen once; the top ten hold roughly a quarter. Sample: sorted CD4+, CD8+, or CD8+CD57+ T cells (not recorded which) from PBMCs. The source of these receptors is a human donor in good health, serving as a control.

The chain links TRBV2 to TRBJ1-2; 7 bases agree with TRBD1. This CDR3 contains 14 residues. The germline gives CDR1 SNHLY, CDR2 FYNNEI. V gave up 5 bases and J gave up 6 bases; unmatched junction bases: 9. The CDR3 region has the DNA TGTGCCAGCAGTTACACAGGGGAAAAGAATGGCTACACCTTC. Translated, it gives CASSYTGEKNGYTF.

The V gene is TRBV2, the J gene TRBJ1-2; D is ambiguous. V was shortened by 2 bases and J by 0 bases, with 7 bases between the two germline ends. The germline V gene has CDR1 SNHLY and CDR2 FYNNEI. This CDR3 spans 14 amino acids. CDR3 DNA sequence: TGTGCCAGCAGTGAATTGGCAGCTAACTATGGCTACACCTTC. Translation gives CASSELAANYGYTF.

V and J are TRBV24-1 and TRBJ2-5, with a tentative D call TRBD2 (5 bases). V lost 4 bases and J lost 2, with 7 bases in between. The CDR3 runs 13 residues. CDR1 is KGHDR, CDR2 SFDVKD, per germline. In DNA, the CDR3 is TGTGCCACCAGTGAATGGGAGCAAGAGACCCAGTACTTC. Its protein product is CATSEWEQETQYF.

Of note for this clonotype: In this CDR3 the conserved last residue, phenylalanine or tryptophan, is missing, so a read error is likely. As DNA, the CDR3 is TGTGCCAGCAGCCGGGTGGCCGGGGAGCTGTTTTCT. Encoded protein: CASSRVAGELFS. The gene calls are TRBV7-3 and TRBJ2-2; D remains ambiguous. Trimming took 5 bases from V and 6 from J, leaving 7 bases between them. This CDR3 contains 12 residues. Per germline, CDR1 SGHTA and CDR2 FQGTGA.

This clonotype has at least ten counts. The chain has TRBV27 and TRBJ2-1; D call uncertain. V lost 2 bases and J lost 10, with 15 bases in between. Germline values: CDR1 MNHEY, CDR2 SMNVEV (reference sequence). This CDR3 comprises 14 residues. The DNA for the CDR3 is TGTGCCAGCAGTTTACCGGACCAAAGTCCCGAGCAGTTCTTC. Amino acid sequence: CASSLPDQSPEQFF.

This clonotype appeared a few times. The chain carries TRBV10-3 and TRBJ2-7; no definite D call. This CDR3 contains 14 residues. V was trimmed by 6 bases and J by 2 bases, leaving 14 bases between them. CDR1 is ENHRY and CDR2 is SYGVKD in the germline V gene. CDR3 region: CAIRVRTETYEQYF. CDR3 coding DNA: TGTGCCATCAGGGTTCGGACCGAAACCTACGAGCAGTACTTC.

The chain joins TRBV2 to TRBJ2-7; 9 bases line up with TRBD1. The CDR3 is 13 amino acids. With 6 bases clipped from V and 3 bases from J, the junction kept 3 bases outside the gene matches. CDR1 and CDR2 from the germline V gene are SNHLY and FYNNEI. The CDR3 DNA reads TGTGCCAGCAGCCGACAGGGGGGCTACGAGCAGTACTTC. As protein: CASSRQGGYEQYF.

The chain couples TRBV20-1 to TRBJ2-1, with D perhaps TRBD1 (6 bases). CDR3 size: 11 residues. V dropped 2 bases and J dropped 7 bases, with 6 bases sitting between them. Germline CDR1 is DFQATT and CDR2 is SNEGSKA (reference sequence). CDR3 sequence (DNA): TGCAGTGCTAGACAGGGGAATGAGCAGTTCTTC. Amino acids: CSARQGNEQFF.

V is TRBV11-1 and J is TRBJ2-5, with 13 bases lining up with TRBD2. Trimming at V came to 9 bases and at J to 0 bases, leaving 10 bases not matched to a gene. The CDR3 loop spans 17 amino acids. Germline loops: CDR1 SGHAT, CDR2 FQDESV (reference sequence). CDR3 bases: TGTGCCAGTCAACGGACTAGCGGGGGTTCGTACCAAGAGACCCAGTACTTC. This sequence encodes CASQRTSGGSYQETQYF.

In its sample, this clonotype was seen once. At one end, the junction sequence differs from germline, possibly due to a read error. The J gene is TRBJ2-3, the V gene TRBV14, with D perhaps TRBD1 (6 bases). CDR1 and CDR2 from the germline V gene are SGHDN and FVKESK. The CDR3 spans 15 residues. The CDR3 region has the DNA TGTGCCAGCGGCCATCACAGGGTGGGAACAGATACGCAGTATTTT. This gives the protein CASGHHRVGTDTQYF.

The V call is TRBV11-2, the J call TRBJ2-3; D gene unclear. Looked up from germline, CDR1 is SGHAT and CDR2 is FQNNGV. The CDR3 runs 16 residues. The ends were cut back, 1 base at V and 2 bases at J, with 13 bases in the middle. CDR3 amino acids: CASSLVSVGPTDTQYF. For the CDR3, the DNA is TGTGCCAGCAGCTTAGTATCCGTTGGCCCCACAGATACGCAGTATTTT.

The chain employs TRBV2 and TRBJ1-1; perhaps TRBD1 as D (6 bases). V lost 8 bases and J 8 bases, leaving 12 bases between the germline ends. The CDR3 consists of 11 residues. From germline, CDR1 is SNHLY and CDR2 FYNNEI. This CDR3 reads CASGRTVEAFF. The CDR3 coding sequence is TGTGCCAGCGGTCGGACAGTCGAAGCTTTCTTT.

This clonotype occurred once. The chain combines TRBV5-4 with TRBJ2-1; D not certain. The CDR3 is 15 amino acids. CDR1 is SGHNT and CDR2 is YYREEE in the germline V gene (reference sequence). The germline V and J ends were trimmed by 1 base and 4 bases, with 12 bases remaining between them. CDR3 bases: TGTGCCAGCAGCTTGACCCAAAATCGATACAATGAGCAGTTCTTC. It specifies CASSLTQNRYNEQFF.

The rearrangement uses TRBV20-1 and TRBJ1-5; no definite D call. Trimming left V 3 bases short and J 0 bases short, with 9 bases between. This CDR3 spans 14 amino acids. From germline, CDR1 is DFQATT and CDR2 SNEGSKA (reference sequence). The CDR3, as DNA: TGCAGTGCTAGGAAGCCCCCTAGCAATCAGCCCCAGCATTTT. Translation: CSARKPPSNQPQHF.

This sequence joins TRBV29-1 and TRBJ2-1, with 10 bases fitting TRBD1. The CDR3 is 14 amino acids. From germline, CDR1 is SQVTM and CDR2 ANQGSEA. Germline trimming cut 6 bases from V and 8 bases from J; bases unmatched to any gene: 10. The DNA for the CDR3 is TGCAGCGTCGCACTCCGGGACAGGGGACATGAGCAGTTCTTC. Translating it yields CSVALRDRGHEQFF.

This chain links TRBV19 with TRBJ2-6; a weak D match, TRBD2 (5 bases). In germline, CDR1 is LNHDA, CDR2 SQIVND (reference sequence). This CDR3 has 15 residues. Deletions cut 1 base from V and 4 bases from J, with 8 bases between. Written as DNA, the CDR3 is TGTGCCAGTAGTATAGGGGAGTTAGGGGCCAACGTCCTGACTTTC. Encoded protein: CASSIGELGANVLTF.

In this sample, this clonotype turned up many times. This chain connects TRBV4-3 to TRBJ2-5; a possible D gene is TRBD2 (7 bases). CDR1 is LGHNA, CDR2 YSLEER, per germline. The CDR3 has 16 amino acids. The V and J ends lost 0 bases and 4 bases respectively, with 15 bases between them. CDR3 nucleotides: TGCGCCAGCAGCCAAGATGTGGGGGGGCTCGCAGAGACCCAGTACTTC. Translated: CASSQDVGGLAETQYF.

Of note for this clonotype: The CDR3 does not close with the conserved phenylalanine or tryptophan, likely indicating a read error. V is TRBV15 and J is TRBJ1-3, with D maybe TRBD1 (6 bases). Germline loops: CDR1 LNHNV, CDR2 YYDKDF (reference sequence). The CDR3 runs 16 residues. V was shortened by 1 base and J by 0 bases, with 10 bases between the two germline ends. The CDR3: CATSRGTGISGNTIYL. DNA of the CDR3: TGTGCCACCAGCAGAGGAACAGGGATCTCTGGAAACACCATATATCTT.

Points on this clonotype: In this CDR3 the conserved last residue, phenylalanine or tryptophan, is missing, so a read error is likely. This chain connects TRBV7-6 to TRBJ2-3; 13 positions agree with TRBD2. Unmatched junction bases numbered 17, after V lost 3 bases and J lost 11 bases. Germline V gives CDR1 SGHVS, CDR2 FNYEAQ. The CDR3 is made up of 18 amino acids. CDR3 residues: CASSLTSGGLSFHNEQYS. CDR3 DNA sequence: TGTGCCAGCAGCTTGACTAGCGGGGGGTTAAGCTTCCACAATGAGCAGTATTCT.

The chain uses TRBV4-3 and TRBJ2-7; 9 bases match TRBD1. V lost 4 bases and J lost 0; bases outside the gene matches: 4. CDR1 and CDR2 (germline): LGHNA, YSLEER. The CDR3 is 15 residues long. The CDR3 DNA follows: TGCGCCAGCAGCCCAGGGACAGGGAGCTCCTACGAGCAGTACTTC. The encoded protein is CASSPGTGSSYEQYF.

V and J are TRBV15 and TRBJ1-2; D is unclear. This CDR3 contains 16 residues. Trimming removed 1 base from V and 4 bases from J, with 16 bases in between. The V gene's germline CDR1 is LNHNV and CDR2 YYDKDF (reference sequence). CDR3 in DNA: TGTGCCACCAGCAGAGTTTTGCGGCAGGCGGTCTATGGCTACACCTTC. Protein sequence: CATSRVLRQAVYGYTF.

The J gene is TRBJ2-3, the V gene TRBV12-3 or TRBV12-4, with D unclear. V lost 7 bases to trimming and J lost 3 bases, with 8 bases between them. This CDR3 is built from 12 residues. The CDR3 nucleotides are TGTGCCAGCATCAACGGAACAGATACGCAGTATTTT. It specifies CASINGTDTQYF.

Comment on this clonotype: Relative to the germline gene, one junction end is altered; a read error may explain this. The chain carries TRBV5-4 and TRBJ1-3, with 9 bases that match TRBD1. CDR1 and CDR2 from the germline V gene are SGHNT and YYREEE (reference sequence). The length of the CDR3 is 18 residues. Here the CDR3 reads CASSLGTGETYSGNTMYF. CDR3 nucleotide sequence: TGTGCCAGCAGCTTGGGGACAGGGGAAACCTACTCTGGAAACACCATGTATTTT. Using reference TRBV5-4 and TRBJ1-3 for the parts outside the CDR3, the full variable domain is ETGVTQSPTHLIKTRGQQVTLRCSSQSGHNTVSWYQQALGQGPQFIFQYYREEENGRGNFPPRFSGLQFPNYSSELNVNALELDDSALYLCASSLGTGETYSGNTMYFGEGSWLTVV.

J is TRBJ2-5 and V is TRBV20-1, with TRBD1 matching over 8 bases. Germline V gene sequence: CDR1 DFQATT, CDR2 SNEGSKA (reference sequence). This CDR3 is 14 amino acids long. Trimming at V came to 3 bases and at J to 4 bases, leaving 7 bases not matched to a gene. CDR3 in DNA: TGCAGTGCTAGGGCAGGGGGCGCAGGAGAGACCCAGTACTTC. It is translated as CSARAGGAGETQYF.

In its sample, this clonotype was seen once. The CDR3 DNA sequence: TGTGCCACCAGTGATCCTGACTCGACCAATGAGCAGTTCTTC. Amino acid sequence: CATSDPDSTNEQFF. The rearrangement uses TRBV24-1 and TRBJ2-1; D is unresolved. This CDR3 has 14 residues. V was shortened by 3 bases and J by 6 bases, with 11 bases between the two germline ends. The germline gives CDR1 KGHDR, CDR2 SFDVKD.

The V gene is TRBV10-3, the J gene TRBJ2-5; tentative D call: TRBD2 (6 bases). V shed 6 bases and J shed 1 base, with 12 bases lying between them. The CDR3 has 14 amino acids. In germline, CDR1 is ENHRY, CDR2 SYGVKD. CDR3 nucleotides: TGTGCCATCAGCTCCTCGACTAGCCAAGAGACCCAGTACTTC. Protein: CAISSSTSQETQYF.

This clonotype was recorded many times. V usage is TRBV4-1 and J usage is TRBJ1-4; maybe TRBD1 (5 bases). Germline V gives CDR1 MGHRA, CDR2 YSYEKL. V was clipped by 0 bases and J by 4 bases, with 9 bases between them. This CDR3 region has 15 residues. The CDR3 loop is CASSQETARNEKLFF. In DNA, the CDR3 is TGCGCCAGCAGCCAAGAGACAGCACGTAATGAAAAACTGTTTTTT.

V is TRBV19 and J is TRBJ1-1; weak D call: TRBD1 (5 bases). CDR3 length: 14 residues. Between the trimmed V and J ends, which lost 6 bases and 4 bases, there was a span of 15 bases. Germline assignment: CDR1 LNHDA and CDR2 SQIVND (reference sequence). The CDR3 bases are TGTGCCAGTAGGCTAAATTCAGGGAGCACTGAAGCTTTCTTT. Amino acids: CASRLNSGSTEAFF.

Many counts were recorded for this clonotype. This chain joins TRBV6-1 and TRBJ2-7; the D gene is possibly TRBD2 (5 bases). Germline CDR1 reads MNHNS; CDR2 reads SASEGT. CDR3 length equals 13 residues. V lost 4 bases and J 5 bases, leaving 12 bases between the germline ends. CDR3 sequence reads: CASSGTRFHEQYF. In nucleotides, the CDR3 is TGTGCCAGCAGTGGGACTCGGTTCCACGAGCAGTACTTC.

The chain uses TRBV7-9 and TRBJ2-3; 7 bases match TRBD1. The J segment lost 7 bases and the V segment lost 6 bases, leaving 10 bases of the junction unmatched. Germline CDR1 and CDR2: SEHNR and FQNEAQ (reference sequence). This CDR3 has 14 amino acids. The CDR3 loop is CASSFRQGGNTQYF. For the CDR3, the DNA is TGTGCCAGCAGTTTTAGACAGGGTGGGAATACGCAGTATTTT.

This clonotype is medium-sized. The chain joins TRBV7-6 to TRBJ2-7; 8 nucleotides line up with TRBD2. The CDR3 runs 15 residues. CDR1 is SGHVS, CDR2 FNYEAQ, per germline. J was trimmed by 0 bases and V by 1 base; bases with no gene match: 2. DNA of the CDR3: TGTGCCAGCAGCTTAGGGACTAGCAGCTCCTACGAGCAGTACTTC. It translates to CASSLGTSSSYEQYF.